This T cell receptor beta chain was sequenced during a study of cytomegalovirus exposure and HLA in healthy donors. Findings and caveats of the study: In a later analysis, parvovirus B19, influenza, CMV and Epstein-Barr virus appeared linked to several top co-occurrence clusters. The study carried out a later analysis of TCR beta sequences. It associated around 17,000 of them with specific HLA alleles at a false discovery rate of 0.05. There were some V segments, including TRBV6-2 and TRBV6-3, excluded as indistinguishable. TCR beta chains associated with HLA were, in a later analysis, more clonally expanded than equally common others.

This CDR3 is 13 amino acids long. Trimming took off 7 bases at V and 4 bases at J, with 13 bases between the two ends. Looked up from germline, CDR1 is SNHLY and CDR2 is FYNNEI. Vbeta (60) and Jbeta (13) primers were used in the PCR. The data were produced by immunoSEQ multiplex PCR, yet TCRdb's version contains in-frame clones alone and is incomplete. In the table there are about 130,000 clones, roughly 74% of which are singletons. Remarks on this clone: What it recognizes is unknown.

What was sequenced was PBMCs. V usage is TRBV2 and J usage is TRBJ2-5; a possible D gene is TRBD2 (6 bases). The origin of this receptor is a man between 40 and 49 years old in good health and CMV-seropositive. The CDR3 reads CASTFGGRETQYF. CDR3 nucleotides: TGTGCCAGCACCTTCGGGGGACGAGAGACCCAGTACTTC.